A single sample is the source of the 27 T cell receptor beta chains below, sequenced in a study of T-cell reconstitution after alpha-beta-depleted transplantation in children. Preparation of the TCRbeta library was carried out with unique molecular identifiers. TCRdb recomputed calls from the PCR reads with MiXCR, one row per CDR3 protein. Among 500,000 to 600,000 distinct CDR3 sequences, approximately 32% were seen once, and the ten largest hold under 3%. This material consisted of PBMCs from the stem cell graft donor, taken from the stem cell graft. All receptors derive from a human donor who donated a stem cell graft to a child with aplastic anemia.

As regards this clonotype: At one end, the junction sequence differs from germline, possibly due to a read error. The gene calls are TRBV12-3 or TRBV12-4 and TRBJ1-5; the match to TRBD1 covers 8 bases. The CDR3 spans 14 residues. The CDR3 loop is CASSLAGGFQPQNF. The CDR3 nucleotides read TGTGCCAGCAGTTTGGCAGGGGGCTTTCAGCCCCAGAATTTT.

For the CDR3, the DNA is TGTGCCAGTAGCGACAGGGGGCGAGTATCGGAGACCCAGTACTTC. Translating gives CASSDRGRVSETQYF. The genes are TRBV19 and TRBJ2-5, with 10 positions matching TRBD1. CDR3 size: 15 residues. Losses at the gene ends were 6 bases for V and 5 bases for J; bases not matched to a gene: 9. The germline CDR1 and CDR2 sequences are LNHDA and SQIVND (reference sequence).

This clonotype has more than one count but fewer than ten. The chain recombines TRBV20-1 with TRBJ1-6; D perhaps matches TRBD1 (5 bases). Deletions cut 6 bases from V and 9 bases from J, with 18 bases between. Germline loops: CDR1 DFQATT, CDR2 SNEGSKA (reference sequence). The CDR3 is 14 amino acids. The CDR3 reads CSARDVVEVSPLHF. CDR3 bases: TGCAGTGCCAGGGACGTCGTGGAGGTTTCACCCCTCCACTTT.

This clonotype was found a few times. The chain links TRBV5-1 to TRBJ2-1; possibly TRBD2 for D (6 bases). The CDR3 contains 17 residues. V was trimmed by 2 bases and J by 8 bases, leaving 23 bases between them. Germline CDR1 is SGHRS and CDR2 is YFSETQ. CDR3: CASSFRNPGLASHEQFF. CDR3 bases: TGCGCCAGCAGCTTTAGAAACCCGGGGCTAGCGAGTCATGAGCAGTTCTTC.

This clonotype was recorded a few times. The V call is TRBV12-3 or TRBV12-4, the J call TRBJ1-2, with TRBD1 as a possible D gene (5 bases). This CDR3 is 14 amino acids long. V lost 2 bases and J 2 bases, leaving 9 bases between the germline ends. CDR3 loop: CASSLWGRNYGYTF. The DNA for the CDR3 is TGTGCCAGCAGTTTATGGGGCAGAAACTATGGCTACACCTTC.

This clonotype has just a few counts. The rearrangement uses TRBV30 and TRBJ2-1, with TRBD1 matching over 7 bases. The CDR3 loop spans 11 amino acids. Losses at the gene ends were 3 bases for V and 12 bases for J; bases not matched to a gene: 5. CDR1 is GTSNPN, CDR2 SVGIG, per germline (reference sequence). CDR3: CAWSLWTGQFF. CDR3 in DNA: TGTGCCTGGAGCCTTTGGACAGGGCAGTTCTTC. Looking up the rest from reference TRBV30 and TRBJ2-1 gives the full variable domain: SQTIHQWPATLVQPVGSPLSLECTVEGTSNPNLYWYRQAAGRGLQLLFYSVGIGQISSEVPQNLSASRPQDRQFILSSKKLLLSDSGFYLCAWSLWTGQFFGPGTRLTVL.

The gene calls are TRBV10-3 and TRBJ2-1, with 12 bases lining up with TRBD1. The CDR3 contains 16 residues. Germline CDR1 is ENHRY and CDR2 is SYGVKD. V was pared by 5 bases and J by 8 bases, with 10 bases of the junction left unmatched. The CDR3 reads CAISLGTGGLGYEQFF. CDR3 bases: TGTGCCATCAGTCTTGGGACAGGGGGCCTTGGATATGAGCAGTTCTTC.

The chain couples TRBV3-1 to TRBJ1-2; TRBD1 might be the D (5 bases). Germline CDR1 is LGHDT and CDR2 is YNNKEL (reference sequence). Trimming took off 1 base at V and 3 bases at J, with 12 bases between the two ends. This CDR3 has 15 residues. The CDR3 is CASSQAGGVYYGYTF. The CDR3 region has the DNA TGTGCCAGCAGCCAAGCCGGGGGGGTATACTATGGCTACACCTTC. Drawing the rest from reference TRBV3-1 and TRBJ1-2, the complete variable domain is DTAVSQTPKYLVTQMGNDKSIKCEQNLGHDTMYWYKQDSKKFLKIMFSYNNKELIINETVPNRFSPKSPDKAHLNLHINSLELGDSAVYFCASSQAGGVYYGYTFGSGTRLTVV.

This clonotype came up a few times. V and J are TRBV30 and TRBJ2-3; D gene uncertain. The CDR3 has 11 amino acids. Germline CDR1 and CDR2: GTSNPN and SVGIG (reference sequence). Trimming removed 2 bases from V and 2 bases from J, with 2 bases in between. CDR3 sequence: CAWSYTDTQYF. The CDR3 nucleotides read TGTGCCTGGAGTTACACAGATACGCAGTATTTT.

This clonotype has a handful of counts. The rearrangement links TRBV29-1 to TRBJ1-1; D is uncertain. Trimming took 5 bases from V and 3 from J, leaving 4 bases between them. CDR1 is SQVTM, CDR2 ANQGSEA, per germline. The CDR3 is 10 amino acids. The CDR3 here is CSVWDTEAFF. CDR3 sequence (DNA): TGCAGCGTTTGGGACACTGAAGCTTTCTTT. Supplemented by reference TRBV29-1 and TRBJ1-1, the full variable domain reads SAVISQKPSRDICQRGTSLTIQCQVDSQVTMMFWYRQQPGQSLTLIATANQGSEATYESGFVIDKFPISRPNLTFSTLTVSNMSPEDSSIYLCSVWDTEAFFGQGTRLTVV.

This chain joins TRBV12-3 or TRBV12-4 and TRBJ1-3, with no clear D. CDR3 length: 14 residues. Trimming took 5 bases from V and 0 from J, leaving 8 bases between them. CDR3 DNA sequence: TGTGCCAGCAGTCCCAGCCCCTCTGGAAACACCATATATTTT. Amino acids: CASSPSPSGNTIYF.

The CDR3 sequence: CASSAGLAGGGTDTQYF. The CDR3 DNA is TGTGCCAGCAGCGCCGGACTAGCGGGAGGCGGCACAGATACGCAGTATTTT. V is TRBV7-6 and J is TRBJ2-3, with 14 positions matching TRBD2. The CDR3 spans 17 residues. V trimming: 5 bases; J trimming: 1 base; junction bases outside the gene matches: 5. In germline, CDR1 is SGHVS, CDR2 FNYEAQ.

This clonotype has only a few counts. The J gene is TRBJ1-5, the V gene TRBV19; TRBD1 matches 9 bases. Germline CDR1 reads LNHDA; CDR2 reads SQIVND (reference sequence). The CDR3 runs to 16 residues. V dropped 2 bases and J dropped 7; count of bases not matched to a gene: 9. For the CDR3, the DNA is TGTGCCAGTAGTATACTCCCGGGACAGGGTCCCCAGCCCCAGCATTTT. The encoded protein is CASSILPGQGPQPQHF.

The chain recombines TRBV7-9 with TRBJ2-1, with D unresolved. The ends were cut back, 2 bases at V and 8 bases at J, with 10 bases in the middle. The CDR3 loop spans 13 amino acids. Germline V gives CDR1 SEHNR, CDR2 FQNEAQ (reference sequence). The CDR3 reads CASSLPHYHEQFF. The CDR3 coding sequence is TGTGCCAGCAGCTTACCACATTACCATGAGCAGTTCTTC.

The CDR3: CASSLADGANYGYTF. The DNA of the CDR3 is TGTGCCAGCAGCTTAGCGGACGGTGCTAACTATGGCTACACCTTC. The gene calls are TRBV7-8 and TRBJ1-2; D gene uncertain. Germline CDR1 SGHVS, CDR2 FQNEAQ. The ends were cut back, 0 bases at V and 0 bases at J, with 8 bases in the middle. This CDR3 comprises 15 residues. Complete variable domain (other parts from reference TRBV7-8 and TRBJ1-2): GAGVSQSPRYKVAKRGQDVALRCDPISGHVSLFWYQQALGQGPEFLTYFQNEAQLDKSGLPSDRFFAERPEGSVSTLKIQRTQQEDSAVYLCASSLADGANYGYTFGSGTRLTVV.

This clonotype was picked up a small number of times. The gene calls are TRBV18 and TRBJ2-5, with no clear D. V was clipped by 6 bases and J by 1 base, with 9 bases between them. CDR3 length equals 13 residues. The germline CDR1 and CDR2 sequences are KGHSH and LQKENI. Here the CDR3 reads CASSLTFQETQYF. The CDR3 region has the DNA TGTGCCAGCTCCCTAACTTTCCAAGAGACCCAGTACTTC.

DNA of the CDR3: TGTGCCAGCAGCCCCCCGGGACTAGCATCGGGCGGGGAGCTGTTTTTT. Protein sequence: CASSPPGLASGGELFF. V usage is TRBV11-2 and J usage is TRBJ2-2; 9 bases map to TRBD2. V shed 5 bases, J shed 7 bases, and the junction held 11 bases outside the gene matches. CDR3 length: 16 amino acids. From germline, CDR1 is SGHAT and CDR2 FQNNGV.

This clonotype has more than one count but fewer than ten. V usage is TRBV5-1 and J usage is TRBJ2-7, with D uncertain. Germline assignment: CDR1 SGHRS and CDR2 YFSETQ. This CDR3 region has 18 residues. V lost 7 bases, J lost 0 bases, and 26 bases lay in between. Here the CDR3 DNA reads TGCGCCAGCCGCCCCAGTTCAAACTCCTTACGGGCCTCCTACGAGCAGTACTTC. It specifies CASRPSSNSLRASYEQYF.

V and J are TRBV5-1 and TRBJ2-1; TRBD2 agrees at 7 bases. After removal of 5 bases from V and 5 bases from J, the junction contained 7 bases not matched to a gene. From germline, CDR1 is SGHRS and CDR2 YFSETQ. This CDR3 comprises 14 residues. In DNA, the CDR3 is TGCGCCAGCAGGGATCTAGCGGACAACAATGAGCAGTTCTTC. This codes for CASRDLADNNEQFF.

This clonotype was detected only a few times. CDR3 protein: CASSTRGSGTDTQYF. CDR3 in DNA: TGTGCCAGCAGTACAAGGGGGTCGGGCACAGATACGCAGTATTTT. The V and J genes are TRBV6-1 and TRBJ2-3, with D tentatively TRBD1 (6 bases). V was cut by 5 bases and J by 1 base, with 13 bases left in between. The CDR3 is 15 amino acids. CDR1 is MNHNS, CDR2 SASEGT, per germline.

The chain combines TRBV5-1 with TRBJ2-2; no clear D gene. This CDR3 spans 14 amino acids. The germline V gene has CDR1 SGHRS and CDR2 YFSETQ. V lost 2 bases and J 0 bases, leaving 5 bases between the germline ends. CDR3 in amino acids: CASSLSANTGELFF. The CDR3 nucleotides read TGCGCCAGCAGCTTATCCGCGAACACCGGGGAGCTGTTTTTT.

The genes are TRBV20-1 and TRBJ1-4; TRBD1 matches at 7 bases. V shed 4 bases and J 0 bases; nucleotides not matched to a gene: 5. Germline CDR1 is DFQATT and CDR2 is SNEGSKA (reference sequence). There are 15 residues in the CDR3. The CDR3 DNA is TGCAGTGCTATTCCGGGACAGACAACTAATGAAAAACTGTTTTTT. The encoded protein is CSAIPGQTTNEKLFF.

This clonotype was counted at least ten times. The chain employs TRBV20-1 and TRBJ2-3, with D uncertain. CDR1 and CDR2 (germline): DFQATT, SNEGSKA (reference sequence). The V end lost 5 bases, the J end lost 1 base, and 16 bases lay between the germline ends. The CDR3 consists of 15 residues. In DNA, the CDR3 is TGCAGTGCTTGGGGTAGGGCGGCACGCACAGATACGCAGTATTTT. This sequence encodes CSAWGRAARTDTQYF.

This clonotype was counted a few times. This sequence joins TRBV28 and TRBJ2-3; 7 bases align to TRBD1. The CDR3 covers 18 residues. Germline V CDR1 and CDR2: MDHEN, SYDVKM. Losses at the gene ends were 4 bases for V and 1 base for J; bases not matched to a gene: 14. The CDR3 DNA reads as TGTGCCAGCAGTTACCCACTCGGTACAGGGGACGGCACAGATACGCAGTATTTT. It codes for CASSYPLGTGDGTDTQYF.

In this sample, this clonotype turned up a few times. J is TRBJ2-5 and V is TRBV12-5, with 8 positions matching TRBD2. CDR1 is LGHNT and CDR2 is FRNRAP in the germline V gene. This CDR3 is 16 amino acids long. V trimming: 4 bases; J trimming: 4 bases; junction bases outside the gene matches: 11. CDR3 nucleotide sequence: TGTGCTAGTGGTTCATGGAGCGGGAGAGTGTCAGAGACCCAGTACTTC. Its protein product is CASGSWSGRVSETQYF. The whole variable domain, filled in from reference TRBV12-5 and TRBJ2-5, reads DARVTQTPRHKVTEMGQEVTMRCQPILGHNTVFWYRQTMMQGLELLAYFRNRAPLDDSGMPKDRFSAEMPDATLATLKIQPSEPRDSAVYFCASGSWSGRVSETQYFGPGTRLLVL.

CDR3 DNA sequence: TGTGCCAGCAGCGTAGGAGTCCAGGGGGCAACTAATGAAAAACTGTTTTTT. Translating gives CASSVGVQGATNEKLFF. The chain employs TRBV9 and TRBJ1-4; 7 nucleotides match TRBD1. The V gene end was trimmed by 0 bases and the J gene end by 0 bases; junction bases not matched to a gene: 5. CDR3 length equals 17 residues. Germline assignment: CDR1 SGDLS and CDR2 YYNGEE.

This chain uses TRBV10-3 with TRBJ2-1; possible D gene TRBD2, 5 bases. This CDR3 is built from 13 residues. Looked up from germline, CDR1 is ENHRY and CDR2 is SYGVKD. V shed 8 bases and J shed 3 bases, with 11 bases lying between them. This chain's CDR3 is CAIGAAIYNEQFF. In DNA form, the CDR3 reads TGTGCCATCGGAGCGGCCATCTACAATGAGCAGTTCTTC.